This TCR beta chain was recorded in a study of cytomegalovirus exposure and HLA in healthy donors. Study overall: The same platform was used for the roughly 120 validation repertoires as for the approximately 720 first-cohort repertoires, as reported in a later analysis. Notes on the study in general: One later analysis, an examination of the 100 to 150 validation repertoires, found that first-cohort TCR clusters tended to co-occur in them.

The trim removed 5 bases at V and 3 bases at J, leaving 9 bases unmatched. The germline gives CDR1 SGHNT, CDR2 YENEEA. The CDR3 runs 15 residues. The donors formed part of the approximately 120-subject validation cohort, distinct from the roughly 730-subject first cohort. About this clone itself: What it recognizes is unknown.

Repertoires were generated with immunoSEQ multiplex PCR, while TCRdb's copy carries only in-frame clones and drops some. The repertoire has about 150,000 clones, 88% of them found once; the top ten carry about 3%. This clonotype originated in a young man in good health and CMV-seronegative. The gene calls are TRBV11-3 and TRBJ2-7; 8 bases map to TRBD1. What was sequenced was PBMCs. CDR3 in amino acids: CASSPRTGRDYEQYF. In nucleotides, the CDR3 is TGTGCCAGCAGCCCCCGGACAGGGCGGGACTACGAGCAGTACTTC.